This TCR beta chain was sequenced for a study of blood T cell repertoires in COVID-19 (dated by TCRdb to the early 2020s). At the level of the whole study: Samples covering the acute and convalescent phases of COVID-19 were provided by collaborators in the United States, Italy and Spain. The material from the prospective study consisted of cDNA or gDNA derived from T cells, B-cell-depleted T cells, or PBMCs. Deeply sampled blood TCRbeta repertoires from subjects exposed to, actively infected with, or recovered from COVID-19 were included in the dataset. The repertoires were released in a freely available public database intended as a resource for research on the immune response to SARS-CoV-2. Samples were obtained from the ongoing ImmuneRACE study (first 160 participants) and from 1,200 or so subjects provided by 6 global collaborators. A de-identified subject ID, COVID-19 status, age in years and sex were almost always included in the sample metadata. Where available, HLA class I and class II types were obtained from metadata supplied by the sample provider rather than from assay-based typing.

In Seattle, one collaborating source enrolled patients while the infection was active and tracked those patients longitudinally over the course of disease. The collaborating institutions used their own protocols to collect whole blood in K2EDTA tubes. For TCRbeta analysis, collaborator samples were shipped as frozen whole blood, as isolated PBMCs, or as DNA extracted from either sample type. Note on this clone: Its cognate antigen has yet to be identified. No much larger clone is present one base from it, and per-base qualities are unavailable.

Here is what the overall study found, with its caveats: Clinical and demographic metadata were provided uncurated, with the amount varying by source and participant.

Here V drops 7 bases and J drops 5 bases, and the junction holds 10 bases not matched to any gene. Sequences SGHRS (CDR1) and YFSETQ (CDR2) are obtained from the germline V gene. From its cysteine to its phenylalanine, the CDR3 spans 15 amino acids. Here the CDR3 DNA is all that survives: 45 bases in frame from base 1. The immunoSEQ Assay, a bias-controlled multiplex PCR, was used to amplify TCRbeta CDR3 regions from genomic DNA. The source study handled its data this way. Nucleated cell counts per sample were estimated from amplification of reference gene primers within the assay. Sequence reads were collapsed and filtered to measure the absolute abundance of every unique TCRbeta CDR3 rearrangement. Productive Simpson clonality was computed per sample as the square root of Simpson's diversity index over productive rearrangements. TCRdb retrieved this table from immuneACCESS and kept in-frame rearrangements only. Not all clones are present; in checked studies, unresolved V genes account for under half, and no reason is known for the remainder. V and J calls and clone size follow that table, whereas D and trimming were derived from the DNA. This sample lists 250,000 to 300,000 clones; roughly 90% were detected once. The ten largest clones represent 11% of the sample.

This sequence uses TRBV5-1 and TRBJ2-2; 8 middle bases align to TRBD1. The TCR comes from a woman under 40 with COVID-19, enrolled during active disease. Sequenced material: peripheral blood. CDR3 protein: CASGVPGGATGELFF. The nucleotides read TGCGCCAGCGGGGTGCCAGGGGGCGCGACCGGGGAGCTGTTTTTT. With the portions outside the CDR3 filled from the reference TRBV5-1 and TRBJ2-2 genes, the complete variable region becomes KAGVTQTPRYLIKTRGQQVTLSCSPISGHRSVSWYQQTPGQGLQFLFEYFSETQRNKGNFPGRFSGRQFSNSRSEMNVSTLELGDSALYLCASGVPGGATGELFFGEGSRLTVL.